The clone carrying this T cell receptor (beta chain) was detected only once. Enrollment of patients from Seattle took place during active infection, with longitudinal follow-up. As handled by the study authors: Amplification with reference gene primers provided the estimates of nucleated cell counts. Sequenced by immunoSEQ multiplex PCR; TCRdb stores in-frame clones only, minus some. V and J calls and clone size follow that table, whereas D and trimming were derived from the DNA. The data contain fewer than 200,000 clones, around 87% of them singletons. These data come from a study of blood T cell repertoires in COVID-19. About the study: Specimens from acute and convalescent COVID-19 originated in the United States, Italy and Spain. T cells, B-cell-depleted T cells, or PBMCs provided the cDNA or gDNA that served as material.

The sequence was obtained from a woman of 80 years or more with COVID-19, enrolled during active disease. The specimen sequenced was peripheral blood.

CDR3 coding DNA: TGTGCCAGCAGTGAAGCTCAGGGGGTAAGCTCCTACGAGCAGTACTTC. This encodes CASSEAQGVSSYEQYF. The V call is TRBV6-1, the J call TRBJ2-7, with 7 bases fitting TRBD1. Germline V gene lookup returns CDR1 MNHNS and CDR2 SASEGT. V was pared by 0 bases and J by 0 bases, with 5 bases of the junction left unmatched. This CDR3 has 16 residues.